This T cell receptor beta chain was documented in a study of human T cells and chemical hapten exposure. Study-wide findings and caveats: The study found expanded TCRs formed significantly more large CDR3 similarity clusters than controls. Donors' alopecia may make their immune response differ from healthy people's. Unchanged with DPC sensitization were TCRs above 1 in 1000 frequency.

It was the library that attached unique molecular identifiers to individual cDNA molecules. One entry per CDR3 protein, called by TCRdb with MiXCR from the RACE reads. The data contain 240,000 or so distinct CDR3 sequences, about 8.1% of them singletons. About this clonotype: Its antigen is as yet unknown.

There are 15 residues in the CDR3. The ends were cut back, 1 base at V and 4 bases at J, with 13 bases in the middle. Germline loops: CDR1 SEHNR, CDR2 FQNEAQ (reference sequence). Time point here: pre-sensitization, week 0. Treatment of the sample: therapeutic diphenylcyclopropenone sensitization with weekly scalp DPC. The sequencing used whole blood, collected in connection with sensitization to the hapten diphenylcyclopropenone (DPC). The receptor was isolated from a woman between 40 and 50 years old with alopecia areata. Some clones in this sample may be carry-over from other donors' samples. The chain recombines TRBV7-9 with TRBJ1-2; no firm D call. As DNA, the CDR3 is TGTGCCAGCAGCTTAGAGTCCCCTCTCTCCTATGGCTACACCTTC. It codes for CASSLESPLSYGYTF.